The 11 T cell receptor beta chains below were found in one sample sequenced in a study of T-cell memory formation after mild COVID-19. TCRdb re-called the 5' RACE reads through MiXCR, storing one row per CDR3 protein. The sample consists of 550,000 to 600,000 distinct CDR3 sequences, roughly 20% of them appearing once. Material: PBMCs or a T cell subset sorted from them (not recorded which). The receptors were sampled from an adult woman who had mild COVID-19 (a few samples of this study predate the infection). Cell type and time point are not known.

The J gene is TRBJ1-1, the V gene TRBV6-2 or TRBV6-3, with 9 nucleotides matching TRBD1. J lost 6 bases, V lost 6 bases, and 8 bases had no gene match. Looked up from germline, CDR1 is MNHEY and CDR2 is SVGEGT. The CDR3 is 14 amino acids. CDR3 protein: CASRPTGGLAEAFF. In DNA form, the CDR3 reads TGTGCCAGCAGGCCCACAGGGGGCTTGGCTGAAGCTTTCTTT.

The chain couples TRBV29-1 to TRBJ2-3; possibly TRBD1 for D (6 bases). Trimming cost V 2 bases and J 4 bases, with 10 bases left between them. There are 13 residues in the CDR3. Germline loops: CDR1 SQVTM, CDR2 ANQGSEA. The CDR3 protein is CSVERGSADTQYF. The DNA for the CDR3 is TGCAGCGTTGAAAGGGGGAGCGCAGATACGCAGTATTTT.

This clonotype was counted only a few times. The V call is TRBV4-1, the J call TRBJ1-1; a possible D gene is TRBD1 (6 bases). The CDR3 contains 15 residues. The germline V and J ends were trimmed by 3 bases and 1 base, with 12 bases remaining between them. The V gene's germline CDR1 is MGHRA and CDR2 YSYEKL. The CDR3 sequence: CASSQATDRNTEAFF. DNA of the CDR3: TGCGCCAGCAGCCAGGCGACGGACAGGAACACTGAAGCTTTCTTT.

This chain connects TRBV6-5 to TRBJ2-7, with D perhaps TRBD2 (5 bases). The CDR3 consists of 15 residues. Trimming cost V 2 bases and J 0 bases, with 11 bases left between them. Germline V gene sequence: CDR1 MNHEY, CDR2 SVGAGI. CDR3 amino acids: CASSYDRGSSYEQYF. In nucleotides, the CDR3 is TGTGCCAGCAGTTACGATCGGGGAAGCTCCTACGAGCAGTACTTC.

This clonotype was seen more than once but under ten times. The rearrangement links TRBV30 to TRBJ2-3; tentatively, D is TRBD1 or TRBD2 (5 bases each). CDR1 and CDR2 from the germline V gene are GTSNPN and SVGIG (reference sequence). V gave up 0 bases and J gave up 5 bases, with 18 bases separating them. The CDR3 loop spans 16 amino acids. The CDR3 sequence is CAWSVGSGPLRDTQYF. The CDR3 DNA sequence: TGTGCCTGGAGTGTAGGGTCGGGGCCCCTTAGAGATACGCAGTATTTT.

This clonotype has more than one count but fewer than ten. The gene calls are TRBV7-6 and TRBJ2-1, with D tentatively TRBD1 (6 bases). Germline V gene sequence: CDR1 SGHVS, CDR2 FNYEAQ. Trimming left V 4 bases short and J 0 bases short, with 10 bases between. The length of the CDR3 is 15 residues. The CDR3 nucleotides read TGTGCCAGCAGCTCCCAGGGGTTCTCCTACAATGAGCAGTTCTTC. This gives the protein CASSSQGFSYNEQFF.

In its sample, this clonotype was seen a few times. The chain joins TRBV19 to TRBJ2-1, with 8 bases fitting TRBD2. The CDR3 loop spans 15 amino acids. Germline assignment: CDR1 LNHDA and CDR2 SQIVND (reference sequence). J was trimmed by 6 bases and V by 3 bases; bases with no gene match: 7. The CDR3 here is CASSIPGGPVNEQFF. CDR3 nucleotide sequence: TGTGCCAGTAGTATTCCGGGAGGGCCTGTCAATGAGCAGTTCTTC.

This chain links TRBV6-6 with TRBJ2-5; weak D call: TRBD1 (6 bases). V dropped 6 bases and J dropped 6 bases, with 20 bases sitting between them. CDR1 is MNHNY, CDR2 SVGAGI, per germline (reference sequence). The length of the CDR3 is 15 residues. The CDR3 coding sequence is TGTGCCAGCAGGGTACAGGGATCGGCCAAACAGACCCAGTACTTC. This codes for CASRVQGSAKQTQYF.

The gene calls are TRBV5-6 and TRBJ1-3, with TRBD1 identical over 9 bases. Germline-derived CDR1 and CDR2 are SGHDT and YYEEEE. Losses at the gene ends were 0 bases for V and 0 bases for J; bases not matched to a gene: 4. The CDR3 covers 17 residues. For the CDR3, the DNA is TGTGCCAGCAGCTTGGGGACAGGGGCTTACTCTGGAAACACCATATATTTT. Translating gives CASSLGTGAYSGNTIYF. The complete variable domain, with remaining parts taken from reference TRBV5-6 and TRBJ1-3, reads DAGVTQSPTHLIKTRGQQVTLRCSPKSGHDTVSWYQQALGQGPQFIFQYYEEEERQRGNFPDRFSGHQFPNYSSELNVNALLLGDSALYLCASSLGTGAYSGNTIYFGEGSWLTVV.

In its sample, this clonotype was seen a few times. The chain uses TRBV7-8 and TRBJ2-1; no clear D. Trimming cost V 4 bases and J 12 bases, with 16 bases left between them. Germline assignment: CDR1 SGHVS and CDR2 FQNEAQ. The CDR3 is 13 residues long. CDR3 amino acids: CASSSEVPSRQFF. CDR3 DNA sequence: TGTGCCAGCAGCTCAGAAGTCCCAAGCCGGCAGTTCTTC. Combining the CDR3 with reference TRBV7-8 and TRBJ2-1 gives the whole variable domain GAGVSQSPRYKVAKRGQDVALRCDPISGHVSLFWYQQALGQGPEFLTYFQNEAQLDKSGLPSDRFFAERPEGSVSTLKIQRTQQEDSAVYLCASSSEVPSRQFFGPGTRLTVL.

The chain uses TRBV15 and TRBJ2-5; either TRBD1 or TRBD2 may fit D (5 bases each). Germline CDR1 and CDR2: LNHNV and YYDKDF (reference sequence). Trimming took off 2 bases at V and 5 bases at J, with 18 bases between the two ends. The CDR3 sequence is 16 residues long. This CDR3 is CATSRPPGRIGETQYF. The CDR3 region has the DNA TGTGCCACCAGCAGACCTCCGGGACGGATAGGGGAGACCCAGTACTTC.